The 2 T cell receptor beta chains presented below share a single source sample, sequenced in a study of blood T cell repertoires in COVID-19. The assay was immunoSEQ multiplex PCR, and TCRdb's table has in-frame clones only and misses some. The sample contains around 70,000 clones, under 85% of which appear only once. Material for sequencing was peripheral blood. Receptors were obtained from a man aged 65-85 years with acute or convalescent COVID-19.

The V call is TRBV28, the J call TRBJ1-1; 8 positions match TRBD1. The CDR3 is 13 residues long. Germline trimming cut 4 bases from V and 4 bases from J; bases unmatched to any gene: 2. Germline CDR1 and CDR2: MDHEN and SYDVKM. The CDR3 loop reads CASSWTGTTEAFF. CDR3 in DNA: TGTGCCAGCAGTTGGACAGGGACCACTGAAGCTTTCTTT.

The V call is TRBV19, the J call TRBJ1-3, with 7 bases matching TRBD1. The CDR3 totals 17 residues. In germline, CDR1 is LNHDA, CDR2 SQIVND (reference sequence). V was pared by 3 bases and J by 3 bases, with 11 bases of the junction left unmatched. CDR3 bases: TGTGCCAGTAGTATCGGAGGGGGCCTATTCTATGGAAACACCATATATTTT. Residues: CASSIGGGLFYGNTIYF.